This entry features one T cell receptor (beta chain) sequence. A much larger clonotype is one base distant, so this may be a read error. The data are from a study of Graves' ophthalmopathy and Graves' hyperthyroidism. Study-level information: Upon initial diagnosis and before any treatment, peripheral blood was collected.

CDR3 regions of TCR beta were amplified from RNA transcripts. Second-round multiplex PCR came after first-round RT-PCR with HTBI primers. TCRdb re-called the multiplex PCR reads through MiXCR, storing one row per CDR3 protein. The table records more than 550,000 distinct CDR3 sequences, roughly two fifths of them present only once. The V gene's germline CDR1 is ENHRY and CDR2 SYGVKD. The CDR3 consists of 14 residues. This receptor was identified in an adult man with Graves' ophthalmopathy. Input material: peripheral blood. This chain links TRBV10-3 with TRBJ1-3, with D possibly matching TRBD1 (5 bases). CDR3 sequence: CAIRPGDSGDTIYF. In DNA, the CDR3 is TGTGCCATCAGACCCGGGGACTCTGGAGACACCATATATTTT.